This TCR beta chain was captured by sequencing in a study of cytomegalovirus exposure and HLA in healthy donors (dated by TCRdb to about 2017). As for the study more broadly: In an earlier analysis of several hundred of the donors, 276 Gb of sequence data and 90 million to 120 million unique TCR beta sequences from 180 million or so T cells were reported. Across approximately 400 genotyped donors of the cohort, an average of approximately 220,000 unique TCR beta nucleotide sequences per donor were sequenced, and approximately 17% of those sequences were non-productive. The later analysis used no new phenotypic data to find candidate immune exposures, relying instead on TCR beta sequences and their occurrence across donors. All discovery cohort repertoires had been generated using a single sequencing platform. Both class I and class II loci were covered by HLA typing, at four-digit resolution. Because of strong linkage in the cohort, roughly 5 DR-DQ haplotypes were treated as single units for association and clustering. In addition to the first cohort of several hundred subjects, a separate validation cohort of 120 different subjects was used. A later analysis re-examined previously published TCR beta repertoires from more than 600 donors and added high-resolution HLA genotyping to investigate patterns of TCR occurrence. The study aimed to test whether signatures of past pathogen exposure could be identified by cataloging public T cell receptors. An earlier analysis of several hundred of the donors applied high-throughput TCR beta sequencing to assess whether each TCR beta V gene segment acted as functional or pseudogenic. An early release that covered 500 to 800 HLA-typed donors contained approximately 300 gigabases of sequencing data and 70 million to 100 million unique TCR sequences. A later genetic analysis took genome-wide SNP genotypes for about three fifths of the 666 donors and used that subset as a discovery cohort. To predict cytomegalovirus infection status, the study combined high-throughput TCR immunosequencing, statistical association of individual TCRs with disease status, and machine learning. Typing coverage varied by locus: 629-630 donors for A, B, C, DRB1 and DQB1; roughly 520 for DQA1; some 610 for DPA1; roughly 450 for DPB1. Using immunosequencing, the study profiled T cell repertoires from about 620 subjects and related those repertoires to cytomegalovirus serostatus. Of the 398 genotyped donors, over 80% were placed in the genetic ancestry cluster associated with self-reported Caucasian donors. Donor age, sex, ethnicity and CMV serostatus were compiled together with the repertoire data. The investigation overall reported the following: In a later analysis, HLA-associated TCR beta chains showed more clonal expansion and lower generation probabilities than non-associated chains that were equally common. In an earlier analysis of about 550 of the donors, most TCR beta V segments were observed in productive rearrangements about 87% or about 30% of the time, broadly matching IMGT annotations. Because counts were too low, seventeen rarely observed V segments, including chromosome 9 orphons, were excluded from the earlier analysis of 587 of the donors. V-gene and J-gene trimming of TCR beta chains was associated with a missense DCLRE1C variant in a later genetic analysis, and the association was replicated in an independent cohort. Three of the identified cytomegalovirus-associated TCR beta chains were confirmed in vitro to be specific for cytomegalovirus antigens. A group of highly shared sequence variants was considered likely to be a technical artifact of the sequencing pipeline. Strong co-occurrence of HLA alleles, especially DR and DQ, made assigning TCR associations to individual alleles difficult. Most TCR sequences were seen in very few donors, while some public TCRs were found in many individuals. The authors suggested that the approach could potentially be extended to other disease states and immunological phenotypes. Because some donors lacked HLA typing at each locus, the association tests relied only on the typed subset. Some IMGT-functional V segments, including TRBV6-2 and TRBV6-3, could not be distinguished by the 87-base-pair reads and were therefore excluded. The cohort was sequenced for TCR beta chains only, and without alpha or paired-chain data the features that could be detected were limited. Several of the top co-occurrence clusters appeared to be linked to parvovirus B19, influenza, CMV and Epstein-Barr virus, according to a later analysis. A further reported finding was that TCR beta sequences accurately predicted the HLA-A and HLA-B alleles for most subjects in the first cohort. In a later analysis, most CMV-associated TCR beta chains were found to appear HLA-restricted, with HLA associations seemingly driven largely by CMV exposure. In a later analysis, the rate of TCR association differed among HLA loci, with DRB1 alleles having the most associated TCRs and HLA-C alleles having the fewest. In a later analysis, around 17,000 TCR beta sequences were associated with specific HLA alleles at a false discovery rate of 0.05. In the study, 150 to 200 TCR beta chains were listed as associated with cytomegalovirus. A later genetic analysis reported fewer N-insertions in productive TCRs among donors in an Asian-associated ancestry cluster than the approximately 670-donor mean. Linkage disequilibrium might explain the correlated functional status among segregating V segments, but an unknown experimental factor could not be ruled out. Immune exposure information for the cohort was limited to CMV serostatus. Sequencing depth was assumed to be roughly uniform across donors in the presence/absence analyses, though that assumption may not hold. The classifier was reported to diagnose cytomegalovirus status with high specificity and sensitivity in both the original and validation cohorts.

Including the terminal cysteine and phenylalanine, the CDR3 comprises 13 residues. The entry retains the CDR3 DNA only, 39 bases that are in frame from base 1. Trimming at the junction amounts to 2 bases on V and 7 bases on J, and the germline ends lie 11 bases apart. CDR1 GTSNPN and CDR2 SVGIG are derived from the germline V gene (reference sequence). The library was built by means of the immunoSEQ multiplex PCR assay. For the multiplex PCR, a mixture combining 60 forward primers for TCR Vbeta segments and 13 reverse primers for TCR Jbeta segments was used. The CDR3 region of rearranged TCR beta genes was amplified from genomic DNA by a multiplex PCR assay. On the Illumina HiSeq System, the amplified TCR beta libraries were sequenced as 87-base-pair reads. Per the original workflow: A later analysis counted tens of millions of unique TCR beta chains across the 550 to 750 repertoires, and 10 million to 11 million of these chains were shared by at least two donors. Raw reads were error-corrected and collapsed into unique sequences by a nearest-neighbor algorithm in which closely related sequences were merged to remove PCR and sequencing errors. Alignment of CDR3 sequences to IMGT reference sequences was used to assign V, D and J gene segments. For a sequence to be retained, a match of at least six nucleotides to both a V gene segment and a J gene segment was required. A rearrangement was called productive if the CDR3 had no stop codons and remained in frame with V and J, and every other rearrangement was called non-productive. CDR3 was defined according to IMGT convention as the region running from the second conserved V-encoded cysteine to the conserved J-encoded phenylalanine. In an earlier analysis of around 600 of the donors, sequences lacking an unambiguous match to a single V gene segment were excluded. In an earlier analysis of several hundred of the donors, V segments were called functional above 56.7% productive rearrangements and were called segregating when the between-donor standard deviation exceeded 5%. A statistical classification framework was built to diagnose cytomegalovirus status from the catalog of TCR beta chain sequences. A later analysis assigned V and J genes by comparing TCR nucleotide sequences with IMGT/GENE-DB human TR gene sequences. The TCRdist pipeline was used in a later analysis to assign CDR3 sequences and most-parsimonious VDJ recombination scenarios. A later analysis defined each TCR beta chain by its CDR3 amino acid sequence plus V-gene family, and excluded reads lacking a unique V-gene family. To address suspected cross-contamination and a sequencing artifact, a later analysis removed some 620 highly shared, low-generation-probability nucleotide sequences. In a later analysis, a clonal expansion index was calculated for each public chain from normalized within-repertoire ranks of inferred template counts. In a later analysis, generation probabilities were computed using a VDJ recombination model fitted to out-of-frame rearrangements, and the results were checked against IGoR. Hypergeometric tests were used in a later analysis to score TCR-TCR, TCR-HLA and TCR-CMV co-occurrence, with a repertoire-size bias correction applied to the TCR pairs. False discovery rates were estimated in a later analysis by permuting HLA or CMV assignments 20 times. In a later analysis, co-occurring TCRs were grouped with DBSCAN, and TCRdist sequence similarity was added when clustering was performed within HLA-allele-positive subsets. Co-occurrence clustering excluded repertoires with fewer than 30,000 or more than 120,000 public chains, plus five with anomalous nucleotide sharing. TCRdb holds this immuneACCESS table with in-frame rearrangements only. Some clones are missing; in checked studies, unresolved V genes explain under half, and the rest has no known cause. Clone size and V and J calls were adopted from that table, with D and trimming inferred from the DNA. The sample contains under 150,000 clones, 70% to 80% of them found a single time. Clones ranked in the top ten supply over 3% of the sample.

This clone showed up just once. The antigen it binds to is not known. Within one base of it there is no much larger clone, and no base qualities were kept. In total, roughly 710 healthy bone marrow donors made up the cohort. At the time of sampling, every cohort member was nominally healthy, though immune exposures that went unrecorded were likely present. The donor was CMV seronegative and belonged to the group of 352 seronegative cohort members. Each donor provided a peripheral blood sample, and peripheral blood mononuclear cells were used for TCR beta sequencing. The Qiagen DNeasy Blood Extraction Kit was used to extract genomic DNA from the blood cell samples.

What was sequenced was PBMCs. The rearrangement joined TRBV30 to TRBJ1-4, and the D gene may be TRBD1, 5 bases matching. The TCR comes from a female donor in good health and CMV-seronegative. This receptor has the CDR3 CAWSPNQGEKLFF. The nucleotides are TGTGCCTGGAGTCCCAACCAGGGTGAAAAACTGTTTTTT.